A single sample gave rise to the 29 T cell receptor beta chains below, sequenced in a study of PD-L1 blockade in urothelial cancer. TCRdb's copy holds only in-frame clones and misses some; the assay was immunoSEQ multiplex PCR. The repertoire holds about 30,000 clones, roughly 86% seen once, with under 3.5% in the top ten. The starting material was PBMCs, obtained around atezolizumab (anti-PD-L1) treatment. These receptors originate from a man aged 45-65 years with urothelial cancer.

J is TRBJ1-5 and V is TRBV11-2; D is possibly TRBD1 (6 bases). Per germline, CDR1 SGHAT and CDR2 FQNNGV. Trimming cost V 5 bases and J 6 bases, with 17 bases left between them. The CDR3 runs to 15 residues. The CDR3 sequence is CASSPTGGGGQPQHF. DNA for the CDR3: TGTGCCAGCAGCCCGACTGGGGGCGGTGGTCAGCCCCAGCATTTT.

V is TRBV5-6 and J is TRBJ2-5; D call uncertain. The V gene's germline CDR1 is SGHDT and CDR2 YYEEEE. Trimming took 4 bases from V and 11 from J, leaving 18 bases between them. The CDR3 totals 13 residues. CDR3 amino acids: CASSPPHVGEQYF. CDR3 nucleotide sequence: TGTGCCAGCAGCCCCCCCCATGTTGGAGAGCAGTACTTC.

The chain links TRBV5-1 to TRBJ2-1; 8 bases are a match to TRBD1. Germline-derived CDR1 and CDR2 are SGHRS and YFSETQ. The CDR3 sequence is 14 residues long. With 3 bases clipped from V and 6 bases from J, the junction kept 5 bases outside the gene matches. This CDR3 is CASSSGQVGNEQFF. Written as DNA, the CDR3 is TGCGCCAGCAGCTCGGGACAGGTGGGCAATGAGCAGTTCTTC.

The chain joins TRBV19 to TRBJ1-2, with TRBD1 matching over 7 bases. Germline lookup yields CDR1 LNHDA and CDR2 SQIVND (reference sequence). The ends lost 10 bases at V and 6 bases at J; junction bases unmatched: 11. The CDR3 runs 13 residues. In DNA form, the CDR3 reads TGTGCCACCAGGACAGGTACAGGGGATGGCTACACCTTC. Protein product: CATRTGTGDGYTF.

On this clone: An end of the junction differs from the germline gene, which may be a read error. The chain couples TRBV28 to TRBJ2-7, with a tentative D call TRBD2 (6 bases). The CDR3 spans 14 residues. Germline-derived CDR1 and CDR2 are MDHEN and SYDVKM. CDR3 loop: CASRLSGTPNEQYF. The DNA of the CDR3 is TGTGCCAGCAGATTATCCGGGACTCCAAACGAGCAGTACTTC.

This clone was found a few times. The CDR3 region is CASSIEQGRTDTQYF. The CDR3 region has the DNA TGTGCCAGTAGTATCGAACAGGGAAGGACAGATACGCAGTATTTT. The J gene is TRBJ2-3, the V gene TRBV19; maybe TRBD1 (6 bases). The CDR3 is 15 residues long. The germline CDR1 and CDR2 sequences are LNHDA and SQIVND (reference sequence). Trimming took off 3 bases at V and 3 bases at J, with 13 bases between the two ends. Complete variable domain (other parts from reference TRBV19 and TRBJ2-3): DGGITQSPKYLFRKEGQNVTLSCEQNLNHDAMYWYRQDPGQGLRLIYYSQIVNDFQKGDIAEGYSVSREKKESFPLTVTSAQKNPTAFYLCASSIEQGRTDTQYFGPGTRLTVL.

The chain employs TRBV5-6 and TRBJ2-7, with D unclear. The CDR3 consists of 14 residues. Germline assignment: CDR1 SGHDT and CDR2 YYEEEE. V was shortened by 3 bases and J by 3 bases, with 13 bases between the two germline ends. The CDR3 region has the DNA TGTGCCAGCAGCTCGAGAGGCTACATCTACGAGCAGTACTTC. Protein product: CASSSRGYIYEQYF.

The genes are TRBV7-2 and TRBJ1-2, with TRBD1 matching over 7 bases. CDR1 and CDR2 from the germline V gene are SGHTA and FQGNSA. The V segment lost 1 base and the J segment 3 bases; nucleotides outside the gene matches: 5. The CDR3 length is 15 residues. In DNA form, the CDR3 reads TGTGCCAGCAGCTTAGTTGACAGGGCATACTATGGCTACACCTTC. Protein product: CASSLVDRAYYGYTF.

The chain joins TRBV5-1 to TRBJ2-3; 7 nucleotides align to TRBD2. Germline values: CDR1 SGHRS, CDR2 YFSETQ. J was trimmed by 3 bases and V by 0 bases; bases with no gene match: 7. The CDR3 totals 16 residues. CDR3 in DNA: TGCGCCAGCAGCTTGGGACCCGGACTAGAGACAGATACGCAGTATTTT. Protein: CASSLGPGLETDTQYF.

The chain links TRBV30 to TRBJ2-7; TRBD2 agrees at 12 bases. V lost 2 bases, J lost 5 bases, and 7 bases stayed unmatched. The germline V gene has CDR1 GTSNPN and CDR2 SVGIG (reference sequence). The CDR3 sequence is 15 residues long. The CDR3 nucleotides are TGTGCCTGGAGTCCTAGCGGGAGGGCCGGGAACGAGCAGTACTTC. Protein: CAWSPSGRAGNEQYF.

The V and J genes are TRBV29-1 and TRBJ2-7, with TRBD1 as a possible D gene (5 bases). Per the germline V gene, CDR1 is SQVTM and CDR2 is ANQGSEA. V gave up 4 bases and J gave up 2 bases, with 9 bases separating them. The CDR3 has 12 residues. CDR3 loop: CSVASTAYEQYF. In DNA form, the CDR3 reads TGCAGCGTTGCCTCGACAGCCTACGAGCAGTACTTC.

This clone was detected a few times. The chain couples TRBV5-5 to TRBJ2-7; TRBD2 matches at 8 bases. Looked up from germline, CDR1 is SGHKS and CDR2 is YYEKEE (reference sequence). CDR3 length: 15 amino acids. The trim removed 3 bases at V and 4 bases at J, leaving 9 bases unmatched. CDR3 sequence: CASSSLGGGVYEQYF. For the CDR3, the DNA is TGTGCCAGCAGCTCCCTCGGGGGGGGCGTTTACGAGCAGTACTTC.

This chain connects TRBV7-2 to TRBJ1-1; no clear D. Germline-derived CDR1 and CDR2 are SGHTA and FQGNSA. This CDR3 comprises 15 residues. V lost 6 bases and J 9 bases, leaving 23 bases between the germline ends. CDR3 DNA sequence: TGTGCCAGCAGATCCATCGTTGAGGCAGTCCAAAAAGCTTTCTTT. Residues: CASRSIVEAVQKAFF.

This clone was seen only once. CDR3 sequence: CASSQFPRDRGYPVEQFF. CDR3 bases: TGCGCCAGCAGCCAATTTCCCCGGGACAGGGGTTATCCAGTAGAGCAGTTCTTC. The chain recombines TRBV4-3 with TRBJ2-1; TRBD1 matches 10 bases. V was clipped by 2 bases and J by 10 bases; unmatched bases: 17. The CDR3 runs to 18 residues. Germline lookup yields CDR1 LGHNA and CDR2 YSLEER.

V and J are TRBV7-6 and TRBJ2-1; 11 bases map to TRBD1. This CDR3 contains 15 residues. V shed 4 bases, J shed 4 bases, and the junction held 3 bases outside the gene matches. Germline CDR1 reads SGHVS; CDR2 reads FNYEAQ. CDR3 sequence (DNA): TGTGCCAGCAGCTCCGGACAGGGGGCGTACAATGAGCAGTTCTTC. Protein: CASSSGQGAYNEQFF.

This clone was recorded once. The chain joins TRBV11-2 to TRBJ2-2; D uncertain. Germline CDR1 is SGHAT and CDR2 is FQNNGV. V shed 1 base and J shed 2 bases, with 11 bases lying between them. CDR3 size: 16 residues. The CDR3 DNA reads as TGTGCCAGCAGCTTAGCTGCCCTTAGTAACACCGGGGAGCTGTTTTTT. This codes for CASSLAALSNTGELFF.

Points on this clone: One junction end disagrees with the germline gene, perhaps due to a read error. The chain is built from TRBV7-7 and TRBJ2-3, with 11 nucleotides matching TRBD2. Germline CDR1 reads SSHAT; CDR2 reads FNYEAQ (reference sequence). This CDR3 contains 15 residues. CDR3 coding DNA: TGTGCTAGCAGCCTTAGCGGGGGGGCCACAGATACGCAGTATTTT. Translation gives CASSLSGGATDTQYF.

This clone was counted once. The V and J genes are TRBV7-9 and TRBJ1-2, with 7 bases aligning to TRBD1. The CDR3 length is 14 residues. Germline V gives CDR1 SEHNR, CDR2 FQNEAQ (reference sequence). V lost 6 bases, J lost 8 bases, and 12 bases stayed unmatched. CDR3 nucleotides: TGTGCCAGCAGATCAGACAGGGTCGAAGGAGGCTACACCTTC. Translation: CASRSDRVEGGYTF.

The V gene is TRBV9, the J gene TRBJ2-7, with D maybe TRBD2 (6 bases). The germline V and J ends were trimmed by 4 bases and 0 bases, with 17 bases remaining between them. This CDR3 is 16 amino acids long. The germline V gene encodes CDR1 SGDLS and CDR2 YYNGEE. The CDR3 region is CASSRRAGGSSYEQYF. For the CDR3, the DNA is TGTGCCAGCAGCCGGCGAGCCGGGGGTAGCTCCTACGAGCAGTACTTC.

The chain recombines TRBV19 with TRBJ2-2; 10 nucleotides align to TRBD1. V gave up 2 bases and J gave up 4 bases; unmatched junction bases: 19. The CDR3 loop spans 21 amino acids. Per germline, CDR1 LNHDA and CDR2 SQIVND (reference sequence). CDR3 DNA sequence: TGTGCCAGTAGTATAACAAACTGGGACAGGGGAAGCCAGGTCCCCACCGGGGAGCTGTTTTTT. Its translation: CASSITNWDRGSQVPTGELFF.

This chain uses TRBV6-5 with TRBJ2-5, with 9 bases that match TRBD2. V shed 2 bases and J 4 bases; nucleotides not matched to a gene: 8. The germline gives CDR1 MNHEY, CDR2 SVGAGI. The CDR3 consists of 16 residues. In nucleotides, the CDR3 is TGTGCCAGCAGTTACCTCCCAGCGGGAGGACGAGAGACCCAGTACTTC. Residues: CASSYLPAGGRETQYF.

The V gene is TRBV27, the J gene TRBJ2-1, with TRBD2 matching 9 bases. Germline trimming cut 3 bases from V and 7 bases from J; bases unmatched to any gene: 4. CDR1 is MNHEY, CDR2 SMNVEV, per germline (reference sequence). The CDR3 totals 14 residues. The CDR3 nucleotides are TGTGCCAGCAGTTTTTCGGGACTAGCAAATGAGCAGTTCTTC. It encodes CASSFSGLANEQFF.

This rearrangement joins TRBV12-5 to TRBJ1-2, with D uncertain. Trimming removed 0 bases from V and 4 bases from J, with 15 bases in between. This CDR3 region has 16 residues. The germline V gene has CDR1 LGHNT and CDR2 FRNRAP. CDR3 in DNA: TGTGCTAGTGGTTTGGTTACGGGGATCTGGGTCTATGGCTACACCTTC. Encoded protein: CASGLVTGIWVYGYTF. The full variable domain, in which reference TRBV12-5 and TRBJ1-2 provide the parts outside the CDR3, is DARVTQTPRHKVTEMGQEVTMRCQPILGHNTVFWYRQTMMQGLELLAYFRNRAPLDDSGMPKDRFSAEMPDATLATLKIQPSEPRDSAVYFCASGLVTGIWVYGYTFGSGTRLTVV.

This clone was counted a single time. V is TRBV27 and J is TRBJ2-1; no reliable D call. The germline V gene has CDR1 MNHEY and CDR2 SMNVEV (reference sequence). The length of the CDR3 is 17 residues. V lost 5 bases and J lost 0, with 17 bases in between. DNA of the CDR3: TGTGCCAGCAGTGCCCCCCAACGCGGTTTCTCCTACAATGAGCAGTTCTTC. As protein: CASSAPQRGFSYNEQFF.

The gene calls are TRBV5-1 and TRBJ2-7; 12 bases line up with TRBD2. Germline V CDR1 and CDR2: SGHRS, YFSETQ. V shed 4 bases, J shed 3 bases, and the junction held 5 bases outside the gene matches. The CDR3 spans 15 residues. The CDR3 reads CASSLRTSGDYEQYF. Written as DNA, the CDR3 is TGCGCCAGCAGCCTCCGGACTAGCGGGGACTACGAGCAGTACTTC. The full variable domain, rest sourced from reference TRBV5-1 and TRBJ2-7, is KAGVTQTPRYLIKTRGQQVTLSCSPISGHRSVSWYQQTPGQGLQFLFEYFSETQRNKGNFPGRFSGRQFSNSRSEMNVSTLELGDSALYLCASSLRTSGDYEQYFGPGTRLTVT.

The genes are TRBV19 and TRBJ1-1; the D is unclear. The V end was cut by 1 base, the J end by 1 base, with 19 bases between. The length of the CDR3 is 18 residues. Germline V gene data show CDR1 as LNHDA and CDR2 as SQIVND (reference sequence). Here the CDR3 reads CASSIVSFPSLRNTEAFF. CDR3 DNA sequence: TGTGCCAGTAGTATAGTTTCATTCCCGAGCCTTCGGAACACTGAAGCTTTCTTT.

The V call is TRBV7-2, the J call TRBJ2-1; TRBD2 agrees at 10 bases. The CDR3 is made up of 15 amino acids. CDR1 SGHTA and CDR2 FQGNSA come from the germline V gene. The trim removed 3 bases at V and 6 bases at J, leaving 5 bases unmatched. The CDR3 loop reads CASSFDSGRSNEQFF. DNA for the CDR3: TGTGCCAGCAGCTTTGATAGCGGGAGGTCCAATGAGCAGTTCTTC.

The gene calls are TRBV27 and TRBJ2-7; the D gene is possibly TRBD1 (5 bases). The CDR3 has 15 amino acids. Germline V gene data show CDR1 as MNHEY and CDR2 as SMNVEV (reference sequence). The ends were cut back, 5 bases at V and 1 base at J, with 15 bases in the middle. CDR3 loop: CASSKKQARSYEQYF. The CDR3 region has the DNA TGTGCCAGCAGTAAAAAACAGGCGCGATCCTACGAGCAGTACTTC.

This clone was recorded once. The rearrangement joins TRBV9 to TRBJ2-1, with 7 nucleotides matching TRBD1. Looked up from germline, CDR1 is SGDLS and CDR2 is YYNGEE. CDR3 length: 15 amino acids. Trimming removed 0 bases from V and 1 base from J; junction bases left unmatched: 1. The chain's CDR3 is CASSVVGQSYNEQFF. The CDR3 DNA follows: TGTGCCAGCAGCGTAGTGGGACAGTCCTACAATGAGCAGTTCTTC.